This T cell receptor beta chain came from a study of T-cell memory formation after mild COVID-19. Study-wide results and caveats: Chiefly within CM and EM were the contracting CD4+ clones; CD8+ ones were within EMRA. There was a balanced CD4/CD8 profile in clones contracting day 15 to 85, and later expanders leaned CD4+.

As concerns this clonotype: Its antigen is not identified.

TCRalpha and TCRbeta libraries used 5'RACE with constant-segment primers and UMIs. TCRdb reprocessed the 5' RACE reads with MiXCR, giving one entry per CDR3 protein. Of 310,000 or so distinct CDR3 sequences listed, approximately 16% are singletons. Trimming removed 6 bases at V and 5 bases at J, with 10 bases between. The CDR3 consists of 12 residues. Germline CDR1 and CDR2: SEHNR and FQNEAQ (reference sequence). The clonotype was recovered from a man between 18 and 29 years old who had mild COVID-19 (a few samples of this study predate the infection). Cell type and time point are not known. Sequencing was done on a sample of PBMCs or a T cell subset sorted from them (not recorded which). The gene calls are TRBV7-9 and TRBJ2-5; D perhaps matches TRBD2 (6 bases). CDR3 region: CASRGGVETQYF. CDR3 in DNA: TGTGCCAGCAGGGGCGGGGTCGAGACCCAGTACTTC.